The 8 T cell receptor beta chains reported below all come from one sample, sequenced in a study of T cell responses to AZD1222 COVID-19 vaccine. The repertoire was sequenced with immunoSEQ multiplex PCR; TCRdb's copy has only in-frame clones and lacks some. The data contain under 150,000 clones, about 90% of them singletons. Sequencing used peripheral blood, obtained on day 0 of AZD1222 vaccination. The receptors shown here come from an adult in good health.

CDR3 loop: CASSSYTGELFF. CDR3 nucleotides: TGTGCCAGTAGTTCTTACACCGGGGAGCTGTTTTTT. The V and J genes are TRBV19 and TRBJ2-2; D remains unclear. V lost 5 bases to trimming and J lost 3 bases, with 4 bases between them. This CDR3 has 12 residues. The germline V gene has CDR1 LNHDA and CDR2 SQIVND (reference sequence).

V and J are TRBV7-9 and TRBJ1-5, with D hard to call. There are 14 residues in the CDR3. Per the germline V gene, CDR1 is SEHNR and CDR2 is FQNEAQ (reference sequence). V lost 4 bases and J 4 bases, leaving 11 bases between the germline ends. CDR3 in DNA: TGTGCCAGCAGCTCATCGGTCGGAAATCAGCCCCAGCATTTT. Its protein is CASSSSVGNQPQHF.

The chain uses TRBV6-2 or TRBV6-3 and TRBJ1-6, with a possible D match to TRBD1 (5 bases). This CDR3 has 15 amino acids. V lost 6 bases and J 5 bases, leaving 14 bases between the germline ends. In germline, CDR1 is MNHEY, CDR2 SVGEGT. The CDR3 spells CASRPTAGNNSPLHF. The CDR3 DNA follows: TGTGCCAGCAGGCCTACCGCAGGGAATAATTCACCCCTCCACTTT.

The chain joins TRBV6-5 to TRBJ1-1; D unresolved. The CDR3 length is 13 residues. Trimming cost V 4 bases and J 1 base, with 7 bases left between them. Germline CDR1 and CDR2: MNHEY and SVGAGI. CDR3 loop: CASSFTENTEAFF. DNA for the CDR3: TGTGCCAGCAGTTTCACAGAGAACACTGAAGCTTTCTTT.

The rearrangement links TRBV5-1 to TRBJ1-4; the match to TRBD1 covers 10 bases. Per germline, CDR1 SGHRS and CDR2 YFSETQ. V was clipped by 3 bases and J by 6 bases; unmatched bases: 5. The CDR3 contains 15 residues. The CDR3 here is CASSSTGTGDEKLFF. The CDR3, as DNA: TGCGCCAGCAGCTCGACCGGGACAGGGGATGAAAAACTGTTTTTT.

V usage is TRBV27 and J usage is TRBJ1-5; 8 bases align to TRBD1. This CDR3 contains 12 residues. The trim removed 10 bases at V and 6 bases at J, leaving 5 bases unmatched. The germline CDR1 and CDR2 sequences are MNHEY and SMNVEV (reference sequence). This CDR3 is CATGQGGQPQHF. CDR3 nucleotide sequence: TGTGCCACAGGACAGGGAGGTCAGCCCCAGCATTTT.

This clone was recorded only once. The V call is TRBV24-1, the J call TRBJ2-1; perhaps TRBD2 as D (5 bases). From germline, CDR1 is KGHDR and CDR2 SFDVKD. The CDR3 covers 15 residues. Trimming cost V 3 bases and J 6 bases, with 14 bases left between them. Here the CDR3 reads CATSDTHGVFNEQFF. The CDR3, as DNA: TGTGCCACCAGTGATACACACGGGGTCTTCAATGAGCAGTTCTTC.

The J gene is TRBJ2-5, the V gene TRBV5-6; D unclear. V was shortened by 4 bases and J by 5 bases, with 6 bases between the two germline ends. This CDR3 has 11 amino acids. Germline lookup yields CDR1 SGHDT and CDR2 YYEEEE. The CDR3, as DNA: TGTGCCAGCAGCAATGACGAGACCCAGTACTTC. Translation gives CASSNDETQYF.